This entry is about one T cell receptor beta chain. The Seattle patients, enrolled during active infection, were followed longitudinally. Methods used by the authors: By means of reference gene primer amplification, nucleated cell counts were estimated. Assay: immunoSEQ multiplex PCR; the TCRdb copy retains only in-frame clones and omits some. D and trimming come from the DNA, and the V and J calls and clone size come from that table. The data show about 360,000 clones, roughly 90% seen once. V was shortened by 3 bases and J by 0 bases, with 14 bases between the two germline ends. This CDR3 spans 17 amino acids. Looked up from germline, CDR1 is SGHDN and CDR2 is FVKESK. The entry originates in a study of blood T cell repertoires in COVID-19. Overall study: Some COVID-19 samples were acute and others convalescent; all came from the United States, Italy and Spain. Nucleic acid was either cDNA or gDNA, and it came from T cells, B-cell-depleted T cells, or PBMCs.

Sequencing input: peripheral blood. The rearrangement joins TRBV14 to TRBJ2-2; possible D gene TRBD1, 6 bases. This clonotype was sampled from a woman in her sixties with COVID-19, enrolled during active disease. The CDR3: CASSHQGRLPNTGELFF. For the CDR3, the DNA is TGTGCCAGCAGCCATCAGGGGAGACTGCCGAACACCGGGGAGCTGTTTTTT.